This TCR beta chain is from a study of T cells in Graves' hyperthyroidism and ophthalmopathy (dated by TCRdb to the late 2010s). General notes on the study: Peripheral blood samples were taken at initial diagnosis, before any treatment was given. To identify distinguishing TCR V-J signatures, a discovery cohort of 100 or so patients was used, comprising 43 with Graves' ophthalmopathy and approximately 57 with stable Graves' hyperthyroidism. Whether ophthalmopathy could be predicted prospectively was tested in an independent validation cohort made up of 18 to 20 hyperthyroidism patients plus 17 patients who later progressed to ophthalmopathy. For training and testing, the 100 or so patients in the discovery cohort were randomly divided in a 7:3 ratio. The study also compared thyroid tissue and blood T-cell repertoires from about 6 Graves' hyperthyroidism patients. Once sampling was done, hyperthyroidism patients were given methimazole at a starting dose of 30 mg daily, whereas ophthalmopathy patients were given high-dose intravenous methylprednisolone. The paper reports TCR Vbeta CDR3 sequencing of fewer than 150 peripheral blood samples: under 45 ophthalmopathy, roughly 74 hyperthyroidism and around 17 progressor patients. What the authors observed across the whole study: Most expanded thyroid clonotypes (frequency above 0.001) were also detected in blood, suggesting blood repertoires may reflect thyroid immune responses. In validation, the model predicted progression to ophthalmopathy with over 60% sensitivity and about 73% specificity, a median of 6.5 months before onset. No statistical method was used to set the sample size in advance, and investigators knew the group allocation. A model built on a 13 V-J signature distinguished ophthalmopathy from stable hyperthyroidism, reaching around 88% sensitivity and approximately 81% specificity in cross-validation and 80%/75% in testing.

Amplification of TCR beta CDR3 regions was carried out from RNA transcripts. The first round of RT-PCR for the TCR CDR3 was performed with the HTBI primer set and the Qiagen OneStep RT-PCR kit. A second multiplex PCR round built the libraries, followed by size selection and purification. Sequencing of the libraries was done on an Illumina HiSeq2000 using paired-end 100 bp reads. The authors' analysis ran thus. SOAPnuke was used to process the raw data, removing reads that contained adapters or uncalled bases, had a mean Phred below 15, or lacked an exact match to the constant primer or identifier. COPE v1.2.5 was used to merge the high-quality paired reads, and each unique nucleotide sequence was defined as a clonotype. MiTCR v1.1 was used to align clonotypes to the IMGT TRBV, TRBD and TRBJ reference segments. Only V-J combinations with frequency above 0.0001, covering approximately 99% of repertoires, were analysed. The TCS score was defined as the ratio of F50 (clonal expansion) to E x V (chaos), calculated using BLOSUM62-based TCRdist between CDR3 peptides within each V-J. Welch's t-statistics and random forest reduced roughly 530 V-J features to some 14, which were used in a naive Bayes classifier (R e1071). TCRdb took the public reads, trimmed them with fastp at Q25, ran MiXCR for clone calling and kept in-frame beta chains. Every CDR3 protein is listed once, alongside the most common genes and DNA of its rows. The V and J calls and clone size come from TCRdb's table, not from the authors' own analysis. The sample contains 490,000 or so distinct CDR3 sequences, roughly 22% of them found a single time. The ten biggest clones cover around 50% of the sample.

Worth noting for this clonotype: The antigen it recognizes is unknown. One base away there is no much larger clone; base qualities are not given.

In the ophthalmopathy patients, disease was moderately to severely active, with a Clinical Activity Score of 3 or more, a NOSPECS grade of 4 or more, and a duration of less than 3 months. Patients with uncontrolled infections, other autoimmune diseases, pregnancy or lactation were excluded. Diagnoses were based on clinical symptoms, serum thyroxine and TRAb, thyroid ultrasound and orbital computed tomography. PBMCs were isolated from about 10 ml of fresh peripheral blood by Ficoll-Paque density gradient centrifugation. Total RNA was extracted with Trizol reagent, and quality was checked on an Agilent 2100 Bioanalyzer. CDR1 and CDR2 (DFQATT, SNEGSKA) derive from the germline V gene (reference sequence). The junction carries 17 bases between V and J, which are trimmed by 0 bases and 5 bases respectively. Including cysteine and phenylalanine, the CDR3 has 15 amino acids. Only the CDR3 portion is preserved as DNA: 45 bases, with reading frame beginning at the first base.

The chain is assembled from TRBV20-1 and TRBJ2-7, with the D gene not clear enough to name. The sequenced material came from blood. The TCR was taken from a woman in her seventies with Graves' ophthalmopathy. The CDR3 sequence is CSARDEKGSWDEQYF. DNA sequence: TGCAGTGCTAGAGATGAGAAGGGCAGTTGGGACGAGCAGTACTTC.